Shown below are 15 T cell receptor beta chains from a single sample sequenced in a study of cytomegalovirus exposure and HLA in healthy donors (dated by TCRdb to about 2017). Receptors were amplified or captured by the immunoSEQ multiplex PCR assay. For the multiplex PCR, a mixture combining 60 forward primers for TCR Vbeta segments and 13 reverse primers for TCR Jbeta segments was used. TCRdb retrieved this table from immuneACCESS and kept in-frame rearrangements only. Not all clones are present; in checked studies, unresolved V genes account for under half, and no reason is known for the remainder. This sample gives some 170,000 clones in total; around 79% of them show up just once. Roughly 6% of the sample belongs to the ten largest clones. Material for sequencing was PBMCs. These receptors all stem from a man aged 35-49 years in good health and CMV-seropositive.

This clone has more than one count but fewer than ten. The chain combines TRBV5-1 with TRBJ2-3; 7 bases are a match to TRBD2. The ends lost 2 bases at V and 4 bases at J; junction bases unmatched: 7. The germline V gene has CDR1 SGHRS and CDR2 YFSETQ. The CDR3 consists of 15 residues. This CDR3 reads CASSFGGGPADTQYF. CDR3 DNA sequence: TGCGCCAGCAGCTTCGGGGGAGGGCCCGCAGATACGCAGTATTTT.

In this sample, this clone turned up a few times. The chain links TRBV11-2 to TRBJ2-4, with D uncertain. CDR1 is SGHAT, CDR2 FQNNGV, per germline. Trimming took off 3 bases at V and 0 bases at J, with 6 bases between the two ends. This CDR3 has 14 amino acids. CDR3 nucleotide sequence: TGTGCCAGCAGCTTTGGGCCAGCCAAAAACATTCAGTACTTC. Amino acids: CASSFGPAKNIQYF.

The chain is built from TRBV11-3 and TRBJ2-1, with D perhaps matching TRBD2 (6 bases). Germline CDR1 reads SGHNT; CDR2 reads YENEEA. V shed 1 base and J shed 5 bases, with 15 bases lying between them. CDR3 size: 16 residues. The CDR3 loop is CASSLGGIAAHNEQFF. CDR3 DNA sequence: TGTGCCAGCAGCTTAGGCGGAATAGCGGCACACAATGAGCAGTTCTTC.

CDR3: CASSVIAGGLNEQFF. The CDR3 DNA reads as TGTGCCAGCAGCGTCATAGCGGGGGGTCTAAATGAGCAGTTCTTC. The chain combines TRBV7-7 with TRBJ2-1, with TRBD2 identical over 10 bases. This CDR3 has 15 amino acids. The germline V gene encodes CDR1 SSHAT and CDR2 FNYEAQ (reference sequence). V shed 5 bases and J 7 bases; nucleotides not matched to a gene: 8.

DNA of the CDR3: TGTGCCAGCAGCTTAGGACTAGCGGGAGGGGGTGGCAATGAGCAGTTCTTC. Translated, it gives CASSLGLAGGGGNEQFF. The rearrangement links TRBV11-2 to TRBJ2-1, with TRBD2 matching 14 bases. The CDR3 covers 17 residues. Trimming took 1 base from V and 6 from J; bases not matched to a gene: 5. The V gene's germline CDR1 is SGHAT and CDR2 FQNNGV.

This clone has just a few counts. The V call is TRBV10-2, the J call TRBJ2-5, with 9 bases identical to TRBD2. The CDR3 spans 17 residues. CDR1 and CDR2 (germline): WSHSY, SAAADI. The J segment lost 0 bases and the V segment lost 6 bases, leaving 11 bases of the junction unmatched. CDR3 protein: CASSTVSSGIYQETQYF. CDR3 in DNA: TGCGCCAGCAGCACCGTCTCTAGCGGGATCTACCAAGAGACCCAGTACTTC.

This clone was found a few times. The CDR3 sequence: CSSGVGTGDDEQFF. The CDR3 region has the DNA TGCAGCTCGGGGGTCGGGACAGGGGATGATGAGCAGTTCTTC. The V gene is TRBV29-1, the J gene TRBJ2-1; 10 positions agree with TRBD1. The CDR3 has 14 residues. V lost 8 bases to trimming and J lost 8 bases; unmatched junction nucleotides: 12. Germline CDR1 reads SQVTM; CDR2 reads ANQGSEA.

This rearrangement joins TRBV28 to TRBJ1-6; D is uncertain. The germline V gene encodes CDR1 MDHEN and CDR2 SYDVKM. The V and J ends lost 3 bases and 0 bases respectively, with 9 bases between them. This CDR3 has 16 amino acids. The CDR3 nucleotides read TGTGCCAGCAGTTTTTCGGAGAGCTCCTATAATTCACCCCTCCACTTT. As protein: CASSFSESSYNSPLHF.

V is TRBV5-4 and J is TRBJ2-7; 8 bases agree with TRBD1. The V gene end was trimmed by 3 bases and the J gene end by 0 bases; junction bases not matched to a gene: 8. The germline V gene has CDR1 SGHNT and CDR2 YYREEE (reference sequence). The CDR3 contains 16 residues. This chain's CDR3 is CASSWGQVYSSYEQYF. The CDR3 nucleotides are TGTGCCAGCAGCTGGGGACAGGTATATTCCTCCTACGAGCAGTACTTC.

CDR3 coding DNA: TGCAGCGTTGGAGCGGGAGGGCCCCCTAGAAACGAGCAGTACTTC. This gives the protein CSVGAGGPPRNEQYF. J is TRBJ2-7 and V is TRBV29-1; TRBD2 aligns across 10 bases. Looked up from germline, CDR1 is SQVTM and CDR2 is ANQGSEA. This CDR3 comprises 15 residues. V was pared by 4 bases and J by 5 bases, with 11 bases of the junction left unmatched.

CDR3 region: CASSERGAGEQYF. The CDR3 DNA reads as TGTGCCAGCAGTGAACGGGGGGCGGGCGAGCAGTACTTC. J is TRBJ2-7 and V is TRBV2, with D possibly matching TRBD2 (7 bases). Between the trimmed V and J ends, which lost 2 bases and 6 bases, there was a span of 11 bases. Germline V gene lookup returns CDR1 SNHLY and CDR2 FYNNEI. CDR3 length: 13 residues.

Only a few counts were recorded for this clone. Other DNA sequences in this sample translate to the same CDR3. V gene TRBV5-1 combines with J gene TRBJ2-5; D call uncertain. The germline V gene encodes CDR1 SGHRS and CDR2 YFSETQ. Trimming left V 4 bases short and J 2 bases short, with 3 bases between. The CDR3 contains 11 residues. For the CDR3, the DNA is TGCGCCAGCAGCCTTCAAGAGACCCAGTACTTC. Encoded protein: CASSLQETQYF.

This chain connects TRBV7-9 to TRBJ2-7; tentatively, D is TRBD1 (6 bases). Between the trimmed V and J ends, which lost 1 base and 3 bases, there was a span of 10 bases. The V gene's germline CDR1 is SEHNR and CDR2 FQNEAQ (reference sequence). CDR3 length equals 14 residues. The CDR3 region is CASSLGTAFYEQYF. In DNA, the CDR3 is TGTGCCAGCAGCTTAGGGACAGCTTTCTACGAGCAGTACTTC.

The gene calls are TRBV6-5 and TRBJ2-1, with D possibly matching TRBD1 (5 bases). This CDR3 has 12 residues. Per the germline V gene, CDR1 is MNHEY and CDR2 is SVGAGI. The germline V and J ends were trimmed by 5 bases and 3 bases, with 5 bases remaining between them. The chain's CDR3 is CASSQGYNEQFF. CDR3 DNA sequence: TGTGCCAGCAGTCAGGGCTACAATGAGCAGTTCTTC.

The chain couples TRBV5-1 to TRBJ2-3, with 7 bases fitting TRBD2. The trim removed 7 bases at V and 1 base at J, leaving 9 bases unmatched. Germline assignment: CDR1 SGHRS and CDR2 YFSETQ. This CDR3 region has 15 residues. CDR3 nucleotides: TGCGCCAGCTCCGGGGCTAGCGGACGCACAGATACGCAGTATTTT. This sequence encodes CASSGASGRTDTQYF.